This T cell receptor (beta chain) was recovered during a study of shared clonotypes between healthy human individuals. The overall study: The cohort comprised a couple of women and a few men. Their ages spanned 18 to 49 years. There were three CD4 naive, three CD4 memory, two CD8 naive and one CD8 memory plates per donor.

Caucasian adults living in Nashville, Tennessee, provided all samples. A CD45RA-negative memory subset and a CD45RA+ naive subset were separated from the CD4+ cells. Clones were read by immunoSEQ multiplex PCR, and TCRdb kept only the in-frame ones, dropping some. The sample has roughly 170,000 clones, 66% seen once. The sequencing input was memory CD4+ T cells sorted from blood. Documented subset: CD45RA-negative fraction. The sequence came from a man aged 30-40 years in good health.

CDR3 residues: CASSLAPGDHGYTF. CDR3 nucleotides: TGTGCCAGCAGCTTGGCCCCGGGGGATCATGGCTACACCTTC. The rearrangement uses TRBV5-5 and TRBJ1-2; possibly TRBD1 for D (5 bases). This CDR3 is 14 amino acids long. V was clipped by 0 bases and J by 6 bases, with 12 bases between them. In germline, CDR1 is SGHKS, CDR2 YYEKEE (reference sequence).